What follows is one T cell receptor beta chain and its context. This sample was taken from a study of T cells in tuberculosis. Using immunoSEQ multiplex PCR, the repertoire was profiled, and TCRdb retains in-frame clones only, with some absent. The sample lists more than 35,000 clones, around 94% occurring once. Germline CDR1 and CDR2: SGDLS and YYNGEE. Trimming removed 0 bases at V and 6 bases at J, with 6 bases between. The CDR3 sequence is 13 residues long. Sample time point: new active TB diagnosis, blood taken before or within 7 days of starting treatment. Patients were newly diagnosed, HIV-seronegative, and aged 18 or older.

This clonotype originated in an adult with tuberculosis. The chain carries TRBV9 and TRBJ2-2, with D tentatively TRBD2 (5 bases). The sample here was PBMCs, taken at tuberculosis diagnosis. The DNA of the CDR3 is TGTGCCAGCAGCGTAGGAGGGCCCGGGGAGCTGTTTTTT. Protein: CASSVGGPGELFF.